This TCR beta chain was sequenced for a study of cytomegalovirus exposure and HLA in healthy donors. Broader study findings: Accurate prediction of most subjects' HLA-A and HLA-B alleles from TCR beta sequences was reported. CMV serostatus alone was available as immune exposure information.

The CDR3 has 17 residues. CDR1 LNHNV and CDR2 YYDKDF come from the germline V gene (reference sequence). V gave up 9 bases and J gave up 0 bases; unmatched junction bases: 11. With 60 Vbeta and 13 Jbeta primers, the PCR was carried out. Clones were read by immunoSEQ multiplex PCR, and TCRdb kept only the in-frame ones, dropping some. The data contain fewer than 250,000 clones, roughly 76% of them singletons. Worth noting for this clone: Its matching antigen is unknown.

This chain joins TRBV15 and TRBJ2-1; 10 nucleotides line up with TRBD2. The sample comprised PBMCs. This receptor was obtained from a woman aged 25 to 39 in good health and CMV-seropositive. The CDR3 spells CATKGLAGVSSYNEQFF. Written as DNA, the CDR3 is TGTGCCACGAAAGGGCTAGCGGGGGTGAGCTCCTACAATGAGCAGTTCTTC.